This is a list of T cell receptor beta chains from one sample in a study of OX40 agonist ivuxolimab in advanced cancers. TCRdb keeps only in-frame clones here, not all; method: immunoSEQ multiplex PCR. The table has fewer than 55,000 clones, 80% to 90% seen once. The specimen comprised CD4+ or CD8+ T cells sorted from blood, sampled in a trial of the OX40 agonist ivuxolimab. The receptors here all came from an adult with an advanced solid tumor such as melanoma, head and neck, liver or kidney cancer. CDR3s include the opening cysteine and the closing phenylalanine or tryptophan. The D gene is left open where the match is weak. For some rows the clone size is stated as once, few or many, or as a class when expanded; others skip it.

CDR3 protein: CAWSWGSSYEQYF; CDR3 DNA: TGTGCCTGGAGTTGGGGGAGCTCCTACGAGCAGTACTTC; V gene: TRBV30; J gene: TRBJ2-7; clone size: -; D gene: -
CDR3 protein: CASSEGAVNEKLFF; CDR3 DNA: TGTGCCAGCAGTGAGGGGGCAGTTAATGAAAAACTGTTTTTT; V gene: TRBV6-1; J gene: TRBJ1-4; clone size: -; D gene: -
CDR3 protein: CASSTSVRQAYSGANVLTF; CDR3 DNA: TGTGCCAGCAGCACTAGCGTACGGCAGGCCTACTCTGGGGCCAACGTCCTGACTTTC; V gene: TRBV7-2; J gene: TRBJ2-6; clone size: -; D gene: TRBD2
CDR3 protein: CASSSYIASGVTEAFF; CDR3 DNA: TGTGCCAGCAGCTCGTATATAGCCTCGGGAGTCACTGAAGCTTTCTTT; V gene: TRBV7-9; J gene: TRBJ1-1; clone size: -; D gene: -
CDR3 protein: CASSIGQGAYEQYF; CDR3 DNA: TGTGCCAGCAGTATCGGGCAGGGGGCCTACGAGCAGTACTTC; V gene: TRBV11-2; J gene: TRBJ2-7; clone size: -; D gene: TRBD1
CDR3 protein: CASSQDRAGVSGANVLTF; CDR3 DNA: TGCGCCAGCAGCCAAGATAGGGCGGGGGTGTCTGGGGCCAACGTCCTGACTTTC; V gene: TRBV4-3; J gene: TRBJ2-6; clone size: -; D gene: TRBD2
CDR3 protein: CASSIAGTGDNEQFF; CDR3 DNA: TGTGCCAGCAGTATCGCCGGGACAGGGGACAATGAGCAGTTCTTC; V gene: TRBV27; J gene: TRBJ2-1; clone size: -; D gene: TRBD1
CDR3 protein: CASSLFGTTYEQYF; CDR3 DNA: TGCGCCAGCAGCTTGTTCGGGACTACCTACGAGCAGTACTTC; V gene: TRBV5-1; J gene: TRBJ2-7; clone size: once; D gene: TRBD2
CDR3 protein: CASSATGTETLRYEQYF; CDR3 DNA: TGTGCCAGCAGCGCCACAGGGACAGAGACCCTCCGCTACGAGCAGTACTTC; V gene: TRBV7-9; J gene: TRBJ2-7; clone size: -; D gene: TRBD1
CDR3 protein: CASSLSWDSSGTSGNTIYF; CDR3 DNA: TGTGCCAGCAGCTTAAGCTGGGACAGCTCAGGAACCTCTGGAAACACCATATATTTT; V gene: TRBV11-3; J gene: TRBJ1-3; clone size: once; D gene: TRBD1
CDR3 protein: CASSTRLAGAGNEQFF; CDR3 DNA: TGTGCCAGCAGTACCCGACTAGCGGGGGCCGGGAATGAGCAGTTCTTC; V gene: TRBV27; J gene: TRBJ2-1; clone size: -; D gene: TRBD2
CDR3 protein: CASGGATSNQPQHF; CDR3 DNA: TGTGCCAGCGGGGGGGCCACGAGCAATCAGCCCCAGCATTTT; V gene: TRBV28; J gene: TRBJ1-5; clone size: -; D gene: -
CDR3 protein: CASSPSDSYEQYF; CDR3 DNA: TGTGCCAGCTCACCCTCGGACTCCTACGAGCAGTACTTC; V gene: TRBV18; J gene: TRBJ2-7; clone size: -; D gene: -
CDR3 protein: CASSLTQGIHEQYF; CDR3 DNA: TGTGCCAGCAGCTTAACACAGGGTATCCACGAGCAGTACTTC; V gene: TRBV7-9; J gene: TRBJ2-7; clone size: -; D gene: -
CDR3 protein: CARSLGHLSSYNSPLHF; CDR3 DNA: TGTGCCAGAAGCCTCGGACATCTGAGCTCCTATAATTCACCCCTCCACTTT; V gene: TRBV5-3; J gene: TRBJ1-6; clone size: few; D gene: -
CDR3 protein: CASSLVLEIGYGYTF; CDR3 DNA: TGTGCCAGCAGCTTGGTCTTGGAAATCGGCTATGGCTACACCTTC; V gene: TRBV5-8; J gene: TRBJ1-2; clone size: -; D gene: -
CDR3 protein: CATSPRGSGELFF; CDR3 DNA: TGTGCCACCAGCCCTCGGGGGTCCGGGGAGCTGTTTTTT; V gene: TRBV15; J gene: TRBJ2-2; clone size: -; D gene: -
CDR3 protein: CASSVGTGVSGIYEQYF; CDR3 DNA: TGTGCCAGCAGTGTGGGGACAGGGGTTTCGGGGATCTACGAGCAGTACTTC; V gene: TRBV2; J gene: TRBJ2-7; clone size: -; D gene: TRBD1
CDR3 protein: CASSGVSWFTKEAFF; CDR3 DNA: TGTGCCAGCAGCGGAGTCAGCTGGTTCACCAAGGAAGCTTTCTTT; V gene: TRBV7-9; J gene: TRBJ1-1; clone size: -; D gene: -
CDR3 protein: CASSQDQQTNEKLFF; CDR3 DNA: TGCGCCAGCAGCCAAGATCAACAAACTAATGAAAAACTGTTTTTT; V gene: TRBV4-3; J gene: TRBJ1-4; clone size: -; D gene: -
CDR3 protein: CASSVASKNEQFF; CDR3 DNA: TGTGCCAGCAGCGTAGCCTCTAAGAATGAGCAGTTCTTC; V gene: TRBV9; J gene: TRBJ2-1; clone size: -; D gene: -
CDR3 protein: CASSPGTGKHEQYF; CDR3 DNA: TGTGCCAGCAGCCCCGGGACAGGGAAACACGAGCAGTACTTC; V gene: TRBV5-4; J gene: TRBJ2-7; clone size: -; D gene: TRBD1
CDR3 protein: CLGGVTTEAFF; CDR3 DNA: TGCCTTGGGGGGGTTACCACTGAAGCTTTCTTT; V gene: TRBV30; J gene: TRBJ1-1; clone size: -; D gene: -
CDR3 protein: CASSSGQLGYTF; CDR3 DNA: TGTGCCAGCAGCTCGGGACAGCTAGGCTACACCTTC; V gene: TRBV5-6; J gene: TRBJ1-2; clone size: -; D gene: TRBD1
CDR3 protein: CASSGDRDRVTGELFF; CDR3 DNA: TGTGCCAGCAGCGGTGACCGGGACAGGGTAACCGGGGAGCTGTTTTTT; V gene: TRBV9; J gene: TRBJ2-2; clone size: -; D gene: TRBD1
CDR3 protein: CASSLLDRTSDPKLFF; CDR3 DNA: TGTGCCAGCAGTTTATTAGACAGGACTTCGGATCCGAAACTGTTTTTT; V gene: TRBV28; J gene: TRBJ1-4; clone size: once; D gene: -
CDR3 protein: CASNPDRGSYNEQFF; CDR3 DNA: TGTGCCAGCAATCCCGACAGGGGCTCCTACAATGAGCAGTTCTTC; V gene: TRBV27; J gene: TRBJ2-1; clone size: -; D gene: TRBD1
CDR3 protein: CASSEGATGAAYYEQYF; CDR3 DNA: TGTGCCAGTAGCGAAGGGGCAACAGGGGCGGCCTACTACGAGCAGTACTTC; V gene: TRBV19; J gene: TRBJ2-7; clone size: -; D gene: TRBD1
CDR3 protein: CASSPKRPSGGAGNEQFF; CDR3 DNA: TGTGCCAGCAGCCCAAAGAGGCCTAGCGGGGGGGCTGGGAATGAGCAGTTCTTC; V gene: TRBV11-2; J gene: TRBJ2-1; clone size: -; D gene: TRBD2
CDR3 protein: CATQEGRTEAFF; CDR3 DNA: TGTGCCACCCAAGAGGGGAGGACTGAAGCTTTCTTT; V gene: TRBV15; J gene: TRBJ1-1; clone size: -; D gene: -
CDR3 protein: CSVEERQGGGTEAFF; CDR3 DNA: TGCAGCGTTGAAGAGCGACAGGGAGGGGGCACTGAAGCTTTCTTT; V gene: TRBV29-1; J gene: TRBJ1-1; clone size: -; D gene: TRBD1
CDR3 protein: CASKNGRAPLNTQYF; CDR3 DNA: TGTGCCAGTAAGAACGGGAGGGCCCCCCTCAATACGCAGTATTTT; V gene: TRBV19; J gene: TRBJ2-3; clone size: -; D gene: TRBD2
CDR3 protein: CASSDGTSGGRSYNEQFF; CDR3 DNA: TGTGCCAGCAGCGATGGGACTAGCGGGGGGAGGTCCTACAATGAGCAGTTCTTC; V gene: TRBV9; J gene: TRBJ2-1; clone size: -; D gene: TRBD2
CDR3 protein: CASSLEPGQGPAVIGYTF; CDR3 DNA: TGTGCCAGCAGCTTGGAACCGGGACAGGGGCCTGCGGTAATTGGCTACACCTTC; V gene: TRBV5-8; J gene: TRBJ1-2; clone size: -; D gene: TRBD1
CDR3 protein: CASSETENYGYTF; CDR3 DNA: TGTGCCAGCAGCGAAACGGAGAACTATGGCTACACCTTC; V gene: TRBV4-2; J gene: TRBJ1-2; clone size: -; D gene: -
CDR3 protein: CASSSSGTDGANEKLFF; CDR3 DNA: TGTGCCAGCAGCTCTTCCGGGACAGATGGAGCTAATGAAAAACTGTTTTTT; V gene: TRBV7-9; J gene: TRBJ1-4; clone size: -; D gene: TRBD1
CDR3 protein: CASSPINAGSDIQYF; CDR3 DNA: TGCGCCAGCAGCCCAATAAACGCGGGGTCAGACATTCAGTACTTC; V gene: TRBV4-1; J gene: TRBJ2-4; clone size: once; D gene: -
CDR3 protein: CASGSEQGSSNQPQHF; CDR3 DNA: TGTGCCAGCGGGAGTGAACAGGGCTCGAGCAATCAGCCCCAGCATTTT; V gene: TRBV27; J gene: TRBJ1-5; clone size: -; D gene: -
CDR3 protein: CSVATSGLAAYNEQFF; CDR3 DNA: TGCAGCGTAGCCACCTCGGGACTAGCAGCCTACAATGAGCAGTTCTTC; V gene: TRBV29-1; J gene: TRBJ2-1; clone size: -; D gene: TRBD2
CDR3 protein: CASSPDQEAIGELFF; CDR3 DNA: TGTGCCAGCAGCCCAGACCAGGAGGCTATCGGGGAGCTGTTTTTT; V gene: TRBV6-1; J gene: TRBJ2-2; clone size: few; D gene: -
CDR3 protein: CAISADSGELFF; CDR3 DNA: TGTGCCATCAGTGCTGACTCCGGGGAGCTGTTTTTT; V gene: TRBV10-3; J gene: TRBJ2-2; clone size: -; D gene: -
CDR3 protein: CASSQGTNTEAFF; CDR3 DNA: TGCGCCAGCAGCCAAGGGACGAACACTGAAGCTTTCTTT; V gene: TRBV4-1; J gene: TRBJ1-1; clone size: -; D gene: -
CDR3 protein: CSVDAGTSGEPLSYEQYF; CDR3 DNA: TGCAGCGTTGACGCCGGGACTAGCGGCGAGCCACTTTCCTACGAGCAGTACTTC; V gene: TRBV29-1; J gene: TRBJ2-7; clone size: -; D gene: TRBD2